This TCR beta chain stems from a study of cytomegalovirus exposure and HLA in healthy donors. Study in general: The same platform as the approximately 670 first-cohort repertoires was used for the 95 to 150 validation repertoires, a later analysis reported.

Some clones are missing from TCRdb's copy, which holds only in-frame ones; the method was immunoSEQ multiplex PCR. The sample includes 100,000 or so clones, around 87% of them seen just once. The germline gives CDR1 MGHRA, CDR2 YSYEKL. CDR3 length: 15 residues. V shed 1 base and J 6 bases; nucleotides not matched to a gene: 9. These donors were members of the approximately 110-subject validation cohort, a group separate from the roughly 670-subject first cohort. The sequence was obtained from a woman under 30 in good health and CMV-seropositive. The chain is built from TRBV4-1 and TRBJ2-7, with 7 nucleotides matching TRBD1. Sequences were obtained from PBMCs. CDR3 sequence (DNA): TGCGCCAGCAGCCAAGGGGGGCCCGACAGGGCCGAGCAGTACTTC. Translating it yields CASSQGGPDRAEQYF.